These 21 T cell receptor beta chains came from one sample sequenced in a study of cytotoxic CD8 clonotypes in ibrutinib-treated CLL. The repertoire was sequenced with immunoSEQ multiplex PCR; TCRdb's copy has only in-frame clones and lacks some. Of over 250,000 clones listed, around 76% are singletons. Sequenced material: PBMCs, taken at disease progression, from a patient treated with ibrutinib. Receptor source: a human donor with chronic lymphocytic leukemia.

DNA for the CDR3: TGTGCCAGCAGCCCCCTTCGTGGGGGGTCGATCTACGAGCAGTACTTC. Its protein is CASSPLRGGSIYEQYF. V gene TRBV7-9 combines with J gene TRBJ2-7; D might be TRBD2 (6 bases). This CDR3 contains 16 residues. V lost 5 bases and J 3 bases, leaving 20 bases between the germline ends. CDR1 is SEHNR and CDR2 is FQNEAQ in the germline V gene (reference sequence).

In regard to this clone: Other DNA sequences from this sample encode an identical CDR3 as well. The chain is built from TRBV29-1 and TRBJ2-7; D perhaps matches TRBD2 (5 bases). CDR1 SQVTM and CDR2 ANQGSEA come from the germline V gene. The length of the CDR3 is 12 residues. The V gene lost 4 bases and the J gene lost 0 bases, with 7 bases spanning the gap. The DNA of the CDR3 is TGCAGCGTTGTAGGGAGCTCCTACGAGCAGTACTTC. Its protein is CSVVGSSYEQYF.

This clone was seen once. The chain is built from TRBV29-1 and TRBJ2-3; no clear D gene. V dropped 2 bases and J dropped 0 bases, with 6 bases sitting between them. CDR1 is SQVTM and CDR2 is ANQGSEA in the germline V gene. The CDR3 has 13 amino acids. CDR3 DNA sequence: TGCAGCGTTGAAAGACTTAGCACAGATACGCAGTATTTT. This encodes CSVERLSTDTQYF.

This chain connects TRBV19 to TRBJ2-3; 7 nucleotides agree with TRBD1. The CDR3 totals 15 residues. Germline loops: CDR1 LNHDA, CDR2 SQIVND (reference sequence). The ends lost 6 bases at V and 0 bases at J; junction bases unmatched: 6. The CDR3: CASSQGVGSTDTQYF. The CDR3 bases are TGTGCCAGTAGCCAGGGGGTCGGAAGCACAGATACGCAGTATTTT.

For the CDR3, the DNA is TGTGCCAGCAGCCGCCAAAAGAGCTCCTCGGGCACAGATACGCAGTATTTT. It is translated as CASSRQKSSSGTDTQYF. The chain recombines TRBV13 with TRBJ2-3; D not certain. Germline lookup yields CDR1 PRHDT and CDR2 FYEKMQ (reference sequence). This CDR3 is built from 17 residues. Trimming took 5 bases from V and 1 from J, leaving 19 bases between them.

V and J are TRBV4-1 and TRBJ2-3, with 7 bases fitting TRBD2. Germline values: CDR1 MGHRA, CDR2 YSYEKL. Trimming removed 0 bases from V and 2 bases from J; junction bases left unmatched: 5. The CDR3 consists of 16 residues. This CDR3 is CASSQDGGGATDTQYF. CDR3 DNA sequence: TGCGCCAGCAGCCAAGATGGCGGGGGAGCCACAGATACGCAGTATTTT.

V and J are TRBV15 and TRBJ2-1; 15 positions agree with TRBD2. J gave up 9 bases and V 0 bases, and 0 bases lay outside the gene matches. CDR1 LNHNV and CDR2 YYDKDF come from the germline V gene (reference sequence). This CDR3 region has 15 residues. The CDR3 region is CATSREGLAGGEQFF. CDR3 nucleotides: TGTGCCACCAGCAGAGAGGGACTAGCGGGAGGTGAGCAGTTCTTC. Complete variable domain (other parts from reference TRBV15 and TRBJ2-1): DAMVIQNPRYQVTQFGKPVTLSCSQTLNHNVMYWYQQKSSQAPKLLFHYYDKDFNNEADTPDNFQSRRPNTSFCFLDIRSPGLGDTAMYLCATSREGLAGGEQFFGPGTRLTVL.

This clone turned up a few times. CDR3 DNA sequence: TGCGCCAGCAGCCAAGCCGGGGGTACGCAGTATTTT. Its translation: CASSQAGGTQYF. The chain uses TRBV4-1 and TRBJ2-3; the D gene is possibly TRBD2 (6 bases). V gave up 1 base and J gave up 8 bases, with 7 bases separating them. The CDR3 contains 12 residues. Germline loops: CDR1 MGHRA, CDR2 YSYEKL.

The rearrangement joins TRBV4-1 to TRBJ1-5; no firm D call. Per germline, CDR1 MGHRA and CDR2 YSYEKL. V was pared by 3 bases and J by 1 base, with 7 bases between. The CDR3 spans 14 residues. This chain's CDR3 is CASSQRRSNQPQHF. Written as DNA, the CDR3 is TGCGCCAGCAGCCAGCGGCGAAGCAATCAGCCCCAGCATTTT.

The V gene is TRBV2, the J gene TRBJ1-1; D ambiguous. The CDR3 has 13 amino acids. The ends were cut back, 6 bases at V and 5 bases at J, with 13 bases in the middle. CDR1 and CDR2 from the germline V gene are SNHLY and FYNNEI. CDR3 nucleotide sequence: TGTGCCAGCAGCCTGAGAGGAGGGACTGAAGCTTTCTTT. Amino acid sequence: CASSLRGGTEAFF.

The V and J genes are TRBV4-2 and TRBJ1-2; D is unclear. The CDR3 consists of 14 residues. From germline, CDR1 is LGHNA and CDR2 YNFKEQ. Trimming shortened V by 0 bases and J by 0 bases, and 5 bases separated the two germline ends. CDR3 loop: CASSQDRANYGYTF. In DNA, the CDR3 is TGTGCCAGCAGCCAAGACAGAGCTAACTATGGCTACACCTTC.

This clone showed up just once. The chain employs TRBV7-2 and TRBJ2-3, with TRBD2 matching over 11 bases. CDR3 length: 18 residues. The germline gives CDR1 SGHTA, CDR2 FQGNSA. J lost 4 bases, V lost 1 base, and 10 bases had no gene match. The CDR3 DNA sequence: TGTGCCAGCAGCTTAGTAGGTCCACTAGCGGGAGACGCAGATACGCAGTATTTT. Translation gives CASSLVGPLAGDADTQYF.

The V and J genes are TRBV7-3 and TRBJ2-5; D perhaps matches TRBD2 (6 bases). The CDR3 has 15 residues. V dropped 1 base and J dropped 1 base, with 10 bases sitting between them. CDR1 SGHTA and CDR2 FQGTGA come from the germline V gene. This CDR3 is CASSLNGGAQETQYF. CDR3 sequence (DNA): TGTGCCAGCAGCTTAAACGGCGGGGCCCAAGAGACCCAGTACTTC.

V is TRBV6-1 and J is TRBJ2-7; 7 positions agree with TRBD2. From germline, CDR1 is MNHNS and CDR2 SASEGT. V shed 7 bases and J 3 bases; nucleotides not matched to a gene: 12. This CDR3 is built from 15 residues. The CDR3 sequence is CASTQMGGAYYEQYF. The CDR3 region has the DNA TGTGCCAGCACCCAAATGGGAGGGGCCTACTACGAGCAGTACTTC.

The chain couples TRBV29-1 to TRBJ2-3; the D is unclear. Trimming left V 8 bases short and J 1 base short, with 10 bases between. This CDR3 spans 12 amino acids. Germline loops: CDR1 SQVTM, CDR2 ANQGSEA. The CDR3 is CSLVAGTDTQYF. CDR3 nucleotides: TGCAGCCTGGTAGCCGGCACAGATACGCAGTATTTT.

V gene TRBV28 combines with J gene TRBJ2-2; D remains ambiguous. There are 13 residues in the CDR3. Between the trimmed V and J ends, which lost 6 bases and 3 bases, there was a span of 8 bases. Germline loops: CDR1 MDHEN, CDR2 SYDVKM. CDR3 DNA: TGTGCCAGCAGCCCGCTAGACACCGGGGAGCTGTTTTTT. Amino acids: CASSPLDTGELFF.

The chain combines TRBV13 with TRBJ2-5, with D perhaps matching TRBD1 or TRBD2 (5 bases each). The J call may be mistaken, given a closer DNA end match to TRBJ2-7. The V gene's germline CDR1 is PRHDT and CDR2 FYEKMQ (reference sequence). The CDR3 totals 15 residues. In DNA form, the CDR3 reads TGTGCCAGCAGCCCCGAAGGGGAGTTCTCCTACGAGCAGTACTTC. Translated: CASSPEGEFSYEQYF.

V gene TRBV4-1 combines with J gene TRBJ1-2; D unresolved. The V end was cut by 3 bases, the J end by 2 bases, with 7 bases between. The germline V gene has CDR1 MGHRA and CDR2 YSYEKL. CDR3 length equals 13 residues. The CDR3 DNA sequence: TGCGCCAGCAGCCAGCTTAGCAACTATGGCTACACCTTC. This encodes CASSQLSNYGYTF.

The V gene is TRBV7-9, the J gene TRBJ2-7; D is perhaps TRBD1 or TRBD2 (5 bases each). Germline assignment: CDR1 SEHNR and CDR2 FQNEAQ (reference sequence). This CDR3 contains 13 residues. V shed 5 bases and J shed 4 bases, with 12 bases lying between them. Here the CDR3 reads CASSPGTVYEQYF. CDR3 DNA: TGTGCCAGCAGCCCCGGGACGGTGTACGAGCAGTACTTC.

This clone was seen a few times. CDR3 sequence reads: CASSQGATYEQYF. The CDR3 DNA reads as TGCGCCAGCAGCCAAGGAGCGACCTACGAGCAGTACTTC. The rearrangement links TRBV4-1 to TRBJ2-7; no clear D gene. Germline lookup yields CDR1 MGHRA and CDR2 YSYEKL. This CDR3 region has 13 residues. Between the trimmed V and J ends, which lost 1 base and 2 bases, there was a span of 6 bases.

This clone occurred a few times. The V call is TRBV7-9, the J call TRBJ2-1; perhaps D is TRBD1 or TRBD2 (5 bases each). Germline CDR1 reads SEHNR; CDR2 reads FQNEAQ (reference sequence). V was clipped by 5 bases and J by 3 bases, with 14 bases between them. This CDR3 is built from 15 residues. CDR3 nucleotide sequence: TGTGCCAGCAGCCCCCGGGACCACCTCTACAATGAGCAGTTCTTC. Its translation is CASSPRDHLYNEQFF.